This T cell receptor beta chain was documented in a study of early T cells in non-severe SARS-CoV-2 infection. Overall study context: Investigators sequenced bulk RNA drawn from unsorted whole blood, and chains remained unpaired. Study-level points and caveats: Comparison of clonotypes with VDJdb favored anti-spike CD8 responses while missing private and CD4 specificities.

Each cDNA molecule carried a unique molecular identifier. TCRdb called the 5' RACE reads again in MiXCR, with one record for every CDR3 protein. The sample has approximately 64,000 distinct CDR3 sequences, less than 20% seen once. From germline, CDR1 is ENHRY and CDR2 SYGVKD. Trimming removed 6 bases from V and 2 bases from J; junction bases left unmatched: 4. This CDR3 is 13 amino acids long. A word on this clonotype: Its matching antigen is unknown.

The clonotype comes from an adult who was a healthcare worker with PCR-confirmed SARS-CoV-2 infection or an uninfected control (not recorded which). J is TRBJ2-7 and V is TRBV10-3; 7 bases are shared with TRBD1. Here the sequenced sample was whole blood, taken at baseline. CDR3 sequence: CAISDRVTYEQYF. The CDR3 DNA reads TGTGCCATCAGCGACAGGGTTACCTACGAGCAGTACTTC.